This T cell receptor beta chain derives from a study of blood T cell repertoires in COVID-19. Turning to the study itself: Sample material is recorded as cDNA or gDNA derived from T cells, B-cell-depleted T cells, or PBMCs.

As handled by the study authors: The authors estimated nucleated cell counts from reference gene primer amplification. Clones were read by immunoSEQ multiplex PCR, and TCRdb kept only the in-frame ones, dropping some. V and J calls plus clone size are reproduced from that table; the DNA served to infer D and trimming. The repertoire holds roughly 350,000 clones, with about 85% as singletons. Trimming took off 5 bases at V and 2 bases at J, with 8 bases between the two ends. This CDR3 has 12 residues. Germline-derived CDR1 and CDR2 are SGHRS and YFSETQ. This sequence joins TRBV5-1 and TRBJ2-7, with a weak D call TRBD2 (5 bases). Source material: peripheral blood. The receptor's source is a woman aged 18-29 years with acute or convalescent COVID-19. CDR3 in amino acids: CASRDSPYEQYF. As DNA, the CDR3 is TGCGCCAGCAGGGACTCACCCTACGAGCAGTACTTC.